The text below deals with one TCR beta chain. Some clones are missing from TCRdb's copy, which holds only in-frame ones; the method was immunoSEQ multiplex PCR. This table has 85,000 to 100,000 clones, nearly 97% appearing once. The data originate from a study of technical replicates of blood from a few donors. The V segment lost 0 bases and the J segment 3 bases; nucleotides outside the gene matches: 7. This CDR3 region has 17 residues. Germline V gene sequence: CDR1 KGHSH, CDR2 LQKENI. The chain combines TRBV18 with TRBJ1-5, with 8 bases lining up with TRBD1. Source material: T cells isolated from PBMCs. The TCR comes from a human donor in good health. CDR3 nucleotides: TGTGCCAGCTCACCACCTTCGTCGGGACAGGTCAATCAGCCCCAGCATTTT. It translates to CASSPPSSGQVNQPQHF.